The entry below gives a single TCR beta chain sequence along with its context. It has no known antigen specificity. No clone much larger than this one lies a single base away; base qualities are absent. This sample was included in a study of shared clonotypes between healthy human individuals (dated by TCRdb to between 2020 and 2021). In the study overall: Three men and a couple of women, aged 18 to 49 years, made up the cohort. For each donor, three plates each were used for CD4 naive and CD4 memory, two plates were used for CD8 naive, and one plate was used for CD8 memory. Libraries were prepared and TCR repertoires were sequenced by different laboratories using diverse techniques, in order to increase sequencing depth and limit assay-specific biases. To estimate repertoire size and how much clonotypes are shared between individuals, the study performed deep sequencing of blood TCR repertoires from five healthy adults. Leukapheresis yielded between about 0.9 and 8.9 billion PBMCs per donor.

Using the deep immunoSEQ assay, TCR CDR3 regions were amplified from genomic DNA by multiplex PCR. Extracted genomic DNA from each cell subset was spread evenly across all wells of several immunoSEQ 96-well plates, with each plate serving as a replicate. Each replicate PCR for sorted subsets received about 180 ng genomic DNA, equal to around 32,000 T cell genomes. The purified libraries were quantified using a Qubit 3.0 fluorometer, sized with a Bioanalyzer 2100, and then quantified again using the KAPA Library Quantification kit. Each immunoSEQ 96-well plate was sequenced on its own single-read 150-cycle Illumina NextSeq 550 flow cell. In the source study's methods: Because the immunoSEQ output included only junctional sequences and no quality scores, the filtering could not be the same as the filtering used for full-length reads. Sequences were annotated with PyIR, a Python wrapper for IgBLAST v1.9, using IMGT germline references to assign V/J genes and CDR3. Reads with weak V/J assignments (E-value above 1e-6), missing CDR3, stop codons, out-of-frame junctions, or ambiguous translated residues were removed. V3J clonotypes were defined by identical inferred V gene, J gene, and CDR3 amino acid sequence. The percentage overlap between two repertoires was calculated by dividing the number of shared unique clonotypes by the size of the smaller repertoire. Three approaches were used to assess repertoire richness: RTK rarefaction, the Chao1 estimator, and Recon v2.1 estimates of unobserved clonotypes. OLGA was used to compute generation probabilities for all TCRbeta clonotypes that the gDNA method yielded from several donors. TCRdb stores this immuneACCESS table with in-frame sequences only. Part of the clones is absent; in the studies checked, under half of the shortfall reflects unresolved V genes, and no reason is known for the rest. The DNA was the basis for D and trimming; V, J and clone size are from that table. This sample is represented by over 2 million clones; roughly 94% of them were singletons. The leading ten clones occupy 0.13% of the sample.

V is clipped by 3 bases and J by 7 bases, and the sequence between their germline boundaries is 7 bases long. The germline V gene provides CDR1 WSHSY and CDR2 SAAADI. Including the terminal cysteine and phenylalanine, the CDR3 comprises 12 residues. Left in the record is the CDR3 DNA by itself, 36 bases read in frame from the first base. The donors were healthy, HIV-negative adults who had no recently reported acute infections or vaccinations. Every donor was a Caucasian adult living in Nashville, Tennessee, USA. CD4+ T cells were enriched by magnetic negative selection, after which naive cells were positively selected on CD45RA and the negative fraction was taken as the memory subset. After blood collection by leukapheresis, PBMCs were isolated using Ficoll-Histopaque density gradient centrifugation and then cryopreserved in the vapor phase of liquid nitrogen. Analytical flow cytometry was used to check the purity and quantity of each magnetically sorted T cell population. Genomic DNA was isolated from every sorted fraction and measured by UV absorbance on a Nanodrop 2000c.

Here is what the overall study found, with its caveats: Based on pairwise subsampling, the degree of clonotype sharing among donors was expected to be affected by sequencing depth. Sampling was limited to blood, and TCR repertoires in tissue likely differ from TCR repertoires in blood. Sharing across a few donors was observed for roughly 5.4% of naive CD4, over 3% of naive CD8, around 2.5% of memory CD4, and about 0.38% of memory CD8 clonotypes. Because the study included only a small number of donors, the genetic and exposure-history diversity represented was limited. Naive subsets generally had larger estimated clonotype richness than memory subsets. Higher generation probabilities were observed for clonotypes shared by all four sorted-subset donors than for non-shared clonotypes. Even with the large sequencing depth, rarefaction of the sorted-subset datasets indicated that sequencing was incomplete.

This sequence originates from a young man in good health. Sample: naive CD4+ T cells sorted from blood. The label giving this sample's cell subset or site can be read as: CD45RA+ positively selected. Recombination connected TRBV10-2 to TRBJ1-5; the D gene lacks a confident call. The nucleotides are TGCGCCAGCAGTGATCCGGGGCAGCCCCAGCATTTT. It specifies CASSDPGQPQHF.